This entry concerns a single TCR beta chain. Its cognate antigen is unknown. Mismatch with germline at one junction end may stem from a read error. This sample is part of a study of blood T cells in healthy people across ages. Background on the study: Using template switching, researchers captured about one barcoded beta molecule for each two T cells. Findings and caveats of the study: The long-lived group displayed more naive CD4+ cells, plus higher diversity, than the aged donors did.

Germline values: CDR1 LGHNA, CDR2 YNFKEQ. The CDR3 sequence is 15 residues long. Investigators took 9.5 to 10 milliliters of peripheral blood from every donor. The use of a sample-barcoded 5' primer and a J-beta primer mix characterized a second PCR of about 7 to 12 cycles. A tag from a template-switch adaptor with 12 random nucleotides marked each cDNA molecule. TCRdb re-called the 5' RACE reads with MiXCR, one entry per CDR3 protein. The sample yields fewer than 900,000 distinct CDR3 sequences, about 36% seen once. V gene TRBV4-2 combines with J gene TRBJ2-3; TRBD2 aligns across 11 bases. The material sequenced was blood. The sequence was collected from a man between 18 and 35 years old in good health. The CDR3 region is CAGSLGLAGTDTQYF. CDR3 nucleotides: TGTGCCGGCAGCCTGGGACTAGCGGGCACAGATACGCAGTATTTT.